This T cell receptor (beta chain) is from a study of a mutant IDH1 vaccine in newly diagnosed glioma. Study summary: Patients got radiotherapy, temozolomide, or both beforehand, and most got both.

Regarding time point: baseline, week 1 (first vaccination visit). As for treatment: pre-vaccination baseline after standard-of-care therapy. Those who donated had recent WHO grade 3 or 4 IDH1-mutant, ATRX-lost astrocytomas. V lost 9 bases, J lost 0 bases, and 16 bases lay in between. The CDR3 is made up of 15 amino acids. CDR1 is MGHDK and CDR2 is SYGVNS in the germline V gene. The protocol was immunoSEQ multiplex PCR, while the TCRdb copy is restricted to in-frame clones and leaves out a portion. Of tens of thousands of clones in the sample, 60% to 85% are singletons; the top ten hold 1.5% to 2%. Source: PBMCs, taken from a glioma patient treated with radiotherapy, temozolomide or both. The chain is built from TRBV25-1 and TRBJ2-3; D is undetermined. The sequence derives from a middle-aged woman with glioma. The DNA for the CDR3 is TGTGCCAGTGCCCCCGGGCCTCCGAGCACAGATACGCAGTATTTT. This translates into CASAPGPPSTDTQYF.